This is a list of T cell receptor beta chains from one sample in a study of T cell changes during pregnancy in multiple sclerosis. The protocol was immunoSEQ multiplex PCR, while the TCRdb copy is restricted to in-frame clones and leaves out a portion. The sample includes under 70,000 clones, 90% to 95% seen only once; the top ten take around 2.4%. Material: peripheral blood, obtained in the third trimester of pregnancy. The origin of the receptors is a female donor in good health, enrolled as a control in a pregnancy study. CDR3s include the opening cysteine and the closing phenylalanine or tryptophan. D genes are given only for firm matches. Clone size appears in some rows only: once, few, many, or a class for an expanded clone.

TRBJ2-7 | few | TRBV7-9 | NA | CASSWQGSYEQYF | TGTGCCAGCAGCTGGCAGGGGAGTTACGAGCAGTACTTC
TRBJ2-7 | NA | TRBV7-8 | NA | CASTFGGQVYEQYF | TGTGCCAGCACTTTCGGGGGGCAGGTCTACGAGCAGTACTTC
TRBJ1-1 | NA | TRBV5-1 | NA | CASTQGNTEAFF | TGCGCCAGCACGCAGGGGAACACTGAAGCTTTCTTT
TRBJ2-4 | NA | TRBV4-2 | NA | CASSPDREYFANIQYF | TGTGCCAGCAGCCCCGATCGGGAGTACTTCGCTAACATTCAGTACTTC
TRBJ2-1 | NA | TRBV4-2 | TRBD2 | CASSQKTSGKLGYNEQFF | TGTGCCAGCAGTCAAAAGACTAGCGGAAAATTGGGTTACAATGAGCAGTTCTTC
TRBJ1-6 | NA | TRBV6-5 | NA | CASSFRSPNSPLHF | TGTGCCAGCAGTTTTAGATCACCTAATTCACCCCTCCACTTT
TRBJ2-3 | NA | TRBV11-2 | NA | CASSFPLHPGPADTQYF | TGTGCCAGCAGCTTCCCTCTGCACCCCGGTCCGGCAGATACGCAGTATTTT
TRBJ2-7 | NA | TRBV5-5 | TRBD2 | CASSYELAGGSYEQYF | TGTGCCAGCAGCTACGAACTAGCGGGAGGCTCCTACGAGCAGTACTTC
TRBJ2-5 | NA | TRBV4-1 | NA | CASSQVTAQETQYF | TGCGCCAGCAGCCAAGTAACAGCACAAGAGACCCAGTACTTC
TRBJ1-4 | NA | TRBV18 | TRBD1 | CASSPPDRVNEKLFF | TGTGCCAGCTCACCTCCGGACAGGGTTAATGAAAAACTGTTTTTT
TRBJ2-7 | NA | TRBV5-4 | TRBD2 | CASSSGGGTYEQYF | TGTGCCAGCAGCTCGGGGGGTGGGACTTACGAGCAGTACTTC
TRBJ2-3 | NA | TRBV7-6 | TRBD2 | CASSLGFGGAGGSTDTQYF | TGTGCCAGCAGCTTAGGATTCGGCGGGGCGGGAGGGAGCACAGATACGCAGTATTTT
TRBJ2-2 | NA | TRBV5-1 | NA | CASSLAGNTGELFF | TGCGCCAGCAGCTTGGCCGGGAACACCGGGGAGCTGTTTTTT
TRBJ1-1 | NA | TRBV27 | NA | CASSHPRGLAFF | TGTGCCAGCAGTCACCCTAGAGGTCTGGCTTTCTTT
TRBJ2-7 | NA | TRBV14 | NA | CASSQDLSPGYSYEQYF | TGTGCCAGCAGCCAAGATCTGAGTCCAGGCTACTCCTACGAGCAGTACTTC
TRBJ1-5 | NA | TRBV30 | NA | CAWSLAGATGREPQHF | TGTGCCTGGAGTCTGGCAGGGGCAACGGGACGAGAGCCCCAGCATTTT
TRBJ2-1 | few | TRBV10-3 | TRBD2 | CAISDPGTSGNEQFF | TGTGCCATCAGTGACCCCGGGACTAGCGGCAATGAGCAGTTCTTC
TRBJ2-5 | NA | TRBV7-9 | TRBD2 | CASSLGPPGLAGIQETQYF | TGTGCCAGCAGCTTAGGGCCCCCCGGGCTAGCGGGCATTCAAGAGACCCAGTACTTC
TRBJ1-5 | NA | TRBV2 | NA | CASTLDSDQPQHF | TGTGCCAGCACCCTAGACAGCGATCAGCCCCAGCATTTT
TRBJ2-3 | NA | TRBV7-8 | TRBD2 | CASSRDPRLAGVTDTQYF | TGTGCCAGCAGCCGCGACCCGAGGCTAGCGGGGGTCACAGATACGCAGTATTTT
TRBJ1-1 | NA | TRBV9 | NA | CASRGENTEAFF | TGTGCCAGCAGAGGAGAAAACACTGAAGCTTTCTTT
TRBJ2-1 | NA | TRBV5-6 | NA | CASSLGLEQFF | TGTGCCAGCAGCTTGGGTCTTGAGCAGTTCTTC
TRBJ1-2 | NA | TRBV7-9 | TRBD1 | CASSLDPTGTPYGYTF | TGTGCCAGCAGCTTAGACCCGACAGGGACACCTTATGGCTACACCTTC
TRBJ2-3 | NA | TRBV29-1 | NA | CSVGIGSGDTQYF | TGCAGCGTTGGGATAGGCTCCGGGGATACGCAGTATTTT
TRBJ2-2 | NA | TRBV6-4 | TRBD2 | CASSGTSGVTGELFF | TGTGCCAGCAGCGGGACTAGCGGGGTGACCGGGGAGCTGTTTTTT
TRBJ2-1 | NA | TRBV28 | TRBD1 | CASSIPTGVDEQFF | TGTGCCAGCAGTATCCCGACAGGGGTTGATGAGCAGTTCTTC
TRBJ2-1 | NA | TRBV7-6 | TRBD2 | CASTKAGGRFDEQFF | TGTGCCAGCACCAAAGCGGGAGGGAGGTTTGATGAGCAGTTCTTC
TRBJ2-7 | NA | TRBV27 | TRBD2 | CASGRVRTYEQYF | TGTGCCAGCGGGAGGGTACGGACCTACGAGCAGTACTTC
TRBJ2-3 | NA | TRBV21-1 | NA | CASSKVRGTDTQYF | TGTGCCAGCAGCAAAGTCAGGGGCACAGATACGCAGTATTTT
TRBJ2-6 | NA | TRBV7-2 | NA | CASSLRAGVGANVLTF | TGTGCCAGCAGCTTAAGGGCCGGGGTCGGGGCCAACGTCCTGACTTTC
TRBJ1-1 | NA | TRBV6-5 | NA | CASSYVGAAEAFF | TGTGCCAGCAGTTATGTGGGGGCGGCTGAAGCTTTCTTT
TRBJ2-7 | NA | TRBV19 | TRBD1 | CASSYGTGNEQYF | TGTGCCAGTAGTTACGGGACAGGCAACGAGCAGTACTTC
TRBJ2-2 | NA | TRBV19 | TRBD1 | CASGRDRNTGELFF | TGTGCCAGTGGAAGGGACAGAAACACCGGGGAGCTGTTTTTT
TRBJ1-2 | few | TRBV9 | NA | CASNGQGGLHGYTF | TGTGCCAGCAACGGGCAAGGAGGACTTCATGGCTACACCTTC
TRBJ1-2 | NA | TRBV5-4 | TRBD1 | CASSLAWDSRSNYGYTF | TGTGCCAGCAGCTTGGCATGGGACAGCCGATCTAACTATGGCTACACCTTC
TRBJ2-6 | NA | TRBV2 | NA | CASSASGANVLTF | TGTGCCAGCAGTGCATCTGGGGCCAACGTCCTGACTTTC
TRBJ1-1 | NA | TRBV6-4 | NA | CASSESDRAEAFF | TGTGCCAGCAGTGAATCGGACAGAGCTGAAGCTTTCTTT
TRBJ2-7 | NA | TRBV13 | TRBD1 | CASSPMTGVYEQYF | TGTGCCAGCAGCCCGATGACAGGGGTATACGAGCAGTACTTC
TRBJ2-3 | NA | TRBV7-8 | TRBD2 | CASSRRLAGGPGTDTQYF | TGTGCCAGCAGCCGGCGACTAGCGGGGGGGCCGGGCACAGATACGCAGTATTTT
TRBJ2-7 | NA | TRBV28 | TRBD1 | CASTLGGQGLYEQYF | TGTGCCAGCACCCTTGGGGGACAGGGCCTCTACGAGCAGTACTTC
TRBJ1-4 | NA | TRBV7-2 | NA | CASSLNRGSEKLFF | TGTGCCAGCAGCTTAAACAGAGGGTCTGAAAAACTGTTTTTT
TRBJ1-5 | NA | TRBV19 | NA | CASTGGNGNQPQHF | TGTGCCAGTACGGGGGGAAATGGCAATCAGCCCCAGCATTTT
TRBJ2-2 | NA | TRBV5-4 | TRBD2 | CASSDGFGGASTGELFF | TGTGCCAGCAGCGATGGGTTCGGGGGGGCCAGCACCGGGGAGCTGTTTTTT
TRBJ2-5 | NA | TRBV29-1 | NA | CSVEDIQQGGGETQYF | TGCAGCGTTGAAGACATTCAACAGGGAGGGGGGGAGACCCAGTACTTC
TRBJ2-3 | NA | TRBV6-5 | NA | CASSRTEAPTDTQYF | TGTGCCAGCAGCCGCACGGAGGCCCCCACAGATACGCAGTATTTT